The clone carrying this T cell receptor beta chain was seen many times. Its antigen remains unknown. The record originates from a study of T cells in Graves' hyperthyroidism and ophthalmopathy. Findings and caveats of the study: Ophthalmopathy, as predicted by the model, came a median around 6 months after the prediction.

Orbital computed tomography, thyroid ultrasound, serum thyroxine and TRAb, and clinical symptoms together informed the diagnoses. Trimming took 0 bases from V and 4 from J, leaving 12 bases between them. Germline CDR1 is MNHEY and CDR2 is SMNVEV (reference sequence). This CDR3 is 15 amino acids long. From RNA transcripts, TCR beta CDR3 regions were amplified. First-round RT-PCR of the TCR CDR3 relied on the HTBI primer set. MiXCR, run by TCRdb on the multiplex PCR reads, gives a single entry per CDR3 protein. The sample gives approximately 640,000 distinct CDR3 sequences, around 15% of which show up once; less than 4.5% is in the top ten.

The J gene is TRBJ1-2, the V gene TRBV27; D is perhaps TRBD1 (5 bases). The sample taken for sequencing was blood. This TCR was recovered from a woman aged 25-40 years with Graves' hyperthyroidism. CDR3 nucleotides: TGTGCCAGCAGTTTATCGACCAGGGCGGGCTATGGCTACACCTTC. Amino acids: CASSLSTRAGYGYTF.